The sequence of this TCR beta chain was determined in a study of blood T cells in healthy people across ages. Deletions cut 1 base from V and 6 bases from J, with 12 bases between. The CDR3 runs to 14 residues. The V gene's germline CDR1 is SGHTA and CDR2 FQGNSA. In this sample, this clonotype turned up many times. Its antigen is not identified. A second PCR of 7 to 11 cycles used a sample-barcoded 5' primer and a J-beta primer mix. Via MiXCR, TCRdb re-called the 5' RACE reads, giving one row per CDR3 protein. Of hundreds of thousands of distinct CDR3 sequences in the sample, roughly 30% were seen once. Study observations and caveats: Aged donors had fewer naive CD4+ cells and lower diversity than long-lived donors. Diversity estimated from one million T cells was considered an underestimate. Expanded clonotype changes were possibly confounded by unknown donor CMV status.

The specimen was blood. The rearrangement joins TRBV7-2 to TRBJ1-2; D gene uncertain. The clonotype comes from a woman aged 80 or over in good health. CDR3 residues: CASSLGYARNGYTF. In DNA form, the CDR3 reads TGTGCCAGCAGCTTAGGGTACGCACGGAATGGCTACACCTTC.